The 23 T cell receptor beta chains below were found in one sample sequenced in a study of blood T cells in healthy people across ages. Alongside a J-beta primer mix, a sample-barcoded 5' primer served in a second PCR lasting about 6 to 12 cycles. TCRdb passed the 5' RACE reads through MiXCR, listing each CDR3 protein once. The table lists about 930,000 distinct CDR3 sequences, almost 30% of them singletons. The same data also contributed to another study, on T cells of mothers and their children.

The sequenced sample consisted of blood. These receptors all stem from a woman in her thirties or forties in good health.

The genes are TRBV12-3 or TRBV12-4 and TRBJ2-3; 9 bases match TRBD1. The CDR3 extends over 16 amino acids. The junction had 9 bases not matched to a gene; V was cut back by 3 bases and J by 5 bases. Written as DNA, the CDR3 is TGTGCCAGCAGTTTCGCAAGGACAGGGGCCGGAGATACGCAGTATTTT. Translating it yields CASSFARTGAGDTQYF.

This clonotype was counted a few times. This chain links TRBV4-3 with TRBJ1-1; D is unresolved. The germline gives CDR1 LGHNA, CDR2 YSLEER. This CDR3 spans 14 amino acids. Trimming removed 0 bases at V and 7 bases at J, with 12 bases between. CDR3 sequence reads: CASSQDSRRLEAFF. In nucleotides, the CDR3 is TGCGCCAGCAGCCAAGATTCCAGACGGCTTGAAGCTTTCTTT.

This clonotype was seen only a few times. The rearrangement links TRBV29-1 to TRBJ1-2; 7 nucleotides line up with TRBD1. CDR1 and CDR2 from the germline V gene are SQVTM and ANQGSEA. The CDR3 loop spans 13 amino acids. Trimming at V came to 3 bases and at J to 6 bases, leaving 7 bases not matched to a gene. DNA for the CDR3: TGCAGCGTTGAGGGGGCCGGGACAGATGGCTACACCTTC. This translates into CSVEGAGTDGYTF.

Remarks on this clonotype: This may arise from a read error, as a much more abundant clone is one base away. The chain couples TRBV11-1 to TRBJ2-7, with D perhaps TRBD1 or TRBD2 (6 bases each). The CDR3 extends over 13 amino acids. Germline CDR1 and CDR2: SGHAT and FQDESV (reference sequence). The V end lost 7 bases, the J end lost 3 bases, and 13 bases lay between the germline ends. Here the CDR3 reads CASNGGVYYEQYF. CDR3 nucleotide sequence: TGTGCCAGCAACGGGGGCGTTTACTACGAGCAGTACTTC.

Regarding this clonotype: It may be a read error: a sequence one base away is much more abundant. The rearrangement uses TRBV10-3 and TRBJ1-5, with 9 bases lining up with TRBD1. Germline CDR1 reads ENHRY; CDR2 reads SYGVKD. This CDR3 comprises 14 residues. The CDR3 protein is CATSTGGSDQPQHF. The CDR3 DNA reads as TGTGCCACCAGTACAGGGGGCTCGGATCAGCCCCAGCATTTT.

Turning to this clonotype: A much larger clone lies a single base off, so this may be a read error. No DNA is shown, since the ends of the CDR3 on it are uncertain; the CDR3 is the one TCRdb lists. This chain links TRBV7-2 with TRBJ2-7; the D call TRBD2 from the table was never checked on the DNA. 12 amino acids form the CDR3, both terminal residues included. Germline lookup yields CDR1 SGHTA and CDR2 FQGNSA. The CDR3 spells CASSVAWGTEYF.

This clonotype showed up many times. The V and J genes are TRBV4-3 and TRBJ2-1; no clear D. The germline CDR1 and CDR2 sequences are LGHNA and YSLEER. The V gene lost 0 bases and the J gene lost 3 bases, with 6 bases spanning the gap. The CDR3 has 14 amino acids. This chain's CDR3 is CASSQDQDYNEQFF. The CDR3 DNA reads as TGCGCCAGCAGCCAAGATCAAGACTACAATGAGCAGTTCTTC.

This chain connects TRBV5-1 to TRBJ2-5; D tentatively reads TRBD1 or TRBD2 (5 bases each). The CDR3 is made up of 14 amino acids. Germline lookup yields CDR1 SGHRS and CDR2 YFSETQ. Trimming shortened V by 2 bases and J by 2 bases, and 10 bases separated the two germline ends. Here the CDR3 reads CASSLWDGQETQYF. The CDR3 DNA reads as TGCGCCAGCAGCTTATGGGACGGACAAGAGACCCAGTACTTC.

This clonotype has ten or more counts. The chain employs TRBV7-3 and TRBJ2-3, with D possibly being TRBD2 (6 bases). CDR1 is SGHTA and CDR2 is FQGTGA in the germline V gene. V shed 5 bases and J shed 5 bases, with 8 bases lying between them. The CDR3 loop spans 12 amino acids. Here the CDR3 DNA reads TGTGCCAGCAGCCCCGGGGGAGATACGCAGTATTTT. The encoded protein is CASSPGGDTQYF. The full variable domain, rest sourced from reference TRBV7-3 and TRBJ2-3, is GAGVSQTPSNKVTEKGKYVELRCDPISGHTALYWYRQSLGQGPEFLIYFQGTGAADDSGLPNDRFFAVRPEGSVSTLKIQRTERGDSAVYLCASSPGGDTQYFGPGTRLTVL.

V and J are TRBV10-2 and TRBJ2-2, with a tentative D call TRBD1 (5 bases). Germline CDR1 WSHSY, CDR2 SAAADI. The CDR3 has 13 amino acids. V shed 6 bases and J shed 6 bases, with 11 bases lying between them. The CDR3 reads CASRTQGPGELFF. Here the CDR3 DNA reads TGCGCCAGCAGGACTCAGGGCCCCGGGGAGCTGTTTTTT.

The chain employs TRBV20-1 and TRBJ1-2, with D tentatively TRBD1 (6 bases). V was shortened by 6 bases and J by 3 bases, with 14 bases between the two germline ends. Germline V gene lookup returns CDR1 DFQATT and CDR2 SNEGSKA (reference sequence). This CDR3 region has 13 residues. CDR3: CSAHTGLYYGYTF. The CDR3 nucleotides read TGCAGTGCCCATACAGGGTTATACTATGGCTACACCTTC.

This clonotype was picked up many times. The V gene is TRBV4-3, the J gene TRBJ2-4; TRBD2 agrees at 11 bases. V shed 0 bases and J 7 bases; nucleotides not matched to a gene: 8. The CDR3 runs to 17 residues. Looked up from germline, CDR1 is LGHNA and CDR2 is YSLEER. The CDR3 sequence is CASSQDLAGGPSNIQYF. As DNA, the CDR3 is TGCGCCAGCAGCCAAGATCTAGCGGGGGGCCCTTCGAACATTCAGTACTTC.

This clonotype was seen a handful of times. V usage is TRBV7-6 and J usage is TRBJ2-1; D gene uncertain. From germline, CDR1 is SGHVS and CDR2 FNYEAQ. Trimming removed 4 bases at V and 1 base at J, with 5 bases between. The CDR3 extends over 13 amino acids. The CDR3 protein is CASSSQSYNEQFF. DNA for the CDR3: TGTGCCAGCAGCTCTCAATCCTACAATGAGCAGTTCTTC.

The chain has TRBV12-3 or TRBV12-4 and TRBJ1-2; no clear D gene. The V end lost 3 bases, the J end lost 6 bases, and 11 bases lay between the germline ends. The CDR3 has 13 amino acids. CDR3 DNA sequence: TGTGCCAGCAGTTTCGACGGGAAGCATGGCTACACCTTC. Translated, it gives CASSFDGKHGYTF.

This clonotype was seen only a few times. The J gene is TRBJ1-2, the V gene TRBV12-3 or TRBV12-4, with D unclear. V lost 6 bases, J lost 1 base, and 18 bases lay in between. This CDR3 has 16 amino acids. The CDR3 nucleotides are TGTGCCAGCAGAGCCCCGACCGAAAACCTTAACTATGGCTACACCTTC. It encodes CASRAPTENLNYGYTF.

This clonotype was seen only a few times. This chain joins TRBV5-5 and TRBJ1-4, with 10 positions matching TRBD1. The CDR3 contains 15 residues. Germline loops: CDR1 SGHKS, CDR2 YYEKEE (reference sequence). V lost 4 bases, J lost 7 bases, and 7 bases stayed unmatched. Here the CDR3 reads CASSTGTGETEKLFF. In nucleotides, the CDR3 is TGTGCCAGCAGCACAGGGACAGGGGAAACTGAAAAACTGTTTTTT.

V and J are TRBV6-6 and TRBJ1-2; D not resolved. V lost 6 bases, J lost 5 bases, and 13 bases lay in between. The CDR3 length is 13 residues. Germline V lookup: CDR1 MNHNY, CDR2 SVGAGI (reference sequence). The CDR3 DNA reads as TGTGCCAGCAGCGAAAAGTCGGAGTATGGCTACACCTTC. This codes for CASSEKSEYGYTF.

In nucleotides, the CDR3 is TGTGCCATCAGCGGGCGGGACACTGAAGCTTTCTTT. Translating gives CAISGRDTEAFF. The chain recombines TRBV10-3 with TRBJ1-1, with unresolved D. Trimming took 6 bases from V and 3 from J, leaving 8 bases between them. The germline V gene encodes CDR1 ENHRY and CDR2 SYGVKD. There are 12 residues in the CDR3.

The table lists this clonotype with a count of one. Being one base from a much bigger clone, this may be a read error. The V gene is TRBV7-2, the J gene TRBJ2-7; D ambiguous. Germline V gene lookup returns CDR1 SGHTA and CDR2 FQGNSA. The CDR3 spans 13 residues. The CDR3 loop reads CASGLGIPYEQYF. The CDR3 nucleotides read TGTGCCAGCGGCTTGGGCATCCCCTACGAGCAGTACTTC.

Regarding this clonotype: An end of the junction does not agree with germline; a read error may underlie this. The rearrangement uses TRBV5-1 and TRBJ2-5; TRBD2 aligns across 12 bases. Germline CDR1 is SGHRS and CDR2 is YFSETQ. This CDR3 is built from 16 residues. The DNA for the CDR3 is TGCGCCAGCAGCTTGGCCCCTAGCGGGGGGGCAGAGATCCAGTACTTC. Translating gives CASSLAPSGGAEIQYF. The whole variable domain, remainder taken from reference TRBV5-1 and TRBJ2-5, is KAGVTQTPRYLIKTRGQQVTLSCSPISGHRSVSWYQQTPGQGLQFLFEYFSETQRNKGNFPGRFSGRQFSNSRSEMNVSTLELGDSALYLCASSLAPSGGAEIQYFGPGTRLLVL.

This clonotype turned up a few times. The chain employs TRBV12-3 or TRBV12-4 and TRBJ1-5; D remains ambiguous. Trimming removed 0 bases from V and 0 bases from J, with 12 bases in between. This CDR3 has 17 amino acids. CDR3 nucleotides: TGTGCCAGCAGTTTAGCGTTGACAACCTCTAGCAATCAGCCCCAGCATTTT. It yields the protein CASSLALTTSSNQPQHF.

The chain joins TRBV11-2 to TRBJ2-7; D assignment may be TRBD1 or TRBD2 (5 bases each). The CDR3 loop spans 15 amino acids. Germline V lookup: CDR1 SGHAT, CDR2 FQNNGV. Trimming cost V 3 bases and J 0 bases, with 12 bases left between them. The CDR3 DNA follows: TGTGCCAGCAGCTTGGGGTTTGGGGGCTCCTACGAGCAGTACTTC. It encodes CASSLGFGGSYEQYF.

On this clonotype: This sequence may be a read error, since a much larger clone differs from it by one base. This chain links TRBV4-1 with TRBJ2-7; a weak D match, TRBD2 (7 bases). The CDR3 sequence is 14 residues long. Trimming shortened V by 2 bases and J by 7 bases, and 15 bases separated the two germline ends. CDR1 and CDR2 (germline): MGHRA, YSYEKL. CDR3 protein: CASSQREGRGEQYF. CDR3 DNA sequence: TGCGCCAGCAGCCAAAGGGAGGGAAGGGGGGAGCAGTACTTC.